The 13 T cell receptor beta chains below all came from one sample that was sequenced in a study of T cell changes during pregnancy in multiple sclerosis. Libraries were prepared by immunoSEQ multiplex PCR; TCRdb keeps only in-frame clonotypes and omits some of them. In the table there are around 52,000 clones, around 87% of which are singletons. Material for sequencing was peripheral blood from another person, used as feeder cells. Every receptor here comes from a human donor whose cells served as feeder cells for cultures in a pregnancy study.

This chain uses TRBV27 with TRBJ2-5; the D gene could be TRBD1 or TRBD2 (5 bases each). CDR1 MNHEY and CDR2 SMNVEV come from the germline V gene (reference sequence). V was trimmed by 5 bases and J by 7 bases, leaving 17 bases between them. The length of the CDR3 is 14 residues. The CDR3 region has the DNA TGTGCCAGCAGTCCGGGACCCGGGTACGGGACCCAGTACTTC. It yields the protein CASSPGPGYGTQYF.

The CDR3 loop reads CASSLYGTATYNEQFF. DNA of the CDR3: TGTGCCAGCAGCTTATACGGGACTGCCACCTACAATGAGCAGTTCTTC. V is TRBV7-9 and J is TRBJ2-1, with D perhaps matching TRBD2 (6 bases). The V gene lost 2 bases and the J gene lost 2 bases, with 13 bases spanning the gap. Germline values: CDR1 SEHNR, CDR2 FQNEAQ (reference sequence). This CDR3 region has 16 residues.

The rearrangement uses TRBV30 and TRBJ2-5; a possible D gene is TRBD2 (5 bases). V lost 1 base and J 2 bases, leaving 17 bases between the germline ends. This CDR3 is 16 amino acids long. Germline CDR1 reads GTSNPN; CDR2 reads SVGIG (reference sequence). This CDR3 reads CAWSDLGVLGQETQYF. The DNA for the CDR3 is TGTGCCTGGAGTGACCTCGGGGTTTTGGGGCAAGAGACCCAGTACTTC. Using reference TRBV30 and TRBJ2-5 for the parts outside the CDR3, the full variable domain is SQTIHQWPATLVQPVGSPLSLECTVEGTSNPNLYWYRQAAGRGLQLLFYSVGIGQISSEVPQNLSASRPQDRQFILSSKKLLLSDSGFYLCAWSDLGVLGQETQYFGPGTRLLVL.

The chain carries TRBV5-1 and TRBJ1-1, with 7 bases lining up with TRBD1. Germline lookup yields CDR1 SGHRS and CDR2 YFSETQ. The CDR3 contains 15 residues. V gave up 3 bases and J gave up 0 bases; unmatched junction bases: 5. The CDR3 sequence is CASSSTGVMNTEAFF. The CDR3 bases are TGCGCCAGCAGCTCCACAGGGGTGATGAACACTGAAGCTTTCTTT. Based on the CDR3 plus reference TRBV5-1 and TRBJ1-1, the full variable domain is KAGVTQTPRYLIKTRGQQVTLSCSPISGHRSVSWYQQTPGQGLQFLFEYFSETQRNKGNFPGRFSGRQFSNSRSEMNVSTLELGDSALYLCASSSTGVMNTEAFFGQGTRLTVV.

The rearrangement links TRBV7-3 to TRBJ1-1; D call uncertain. V lost 6 bases, J lost 1 base, and 9 bases lay in between. Germline V CDR1 and CDR2: SGHTA, FQGTGA. This CDR3 comprises 13 residues. The CDR3 loop is CASSEWANTEAFF. The CDR3 bases are TGTGCCAGCAGTGAATGGGCGAACACTGAAGCTTTCTTT.

The rearrangement joins TRBV19 to TRBJ2-1, with 16 positions matching TRBD2. Trimming removed 6 bases from V and 9 bases from J; junction bases left unmatched: 14. CDR1 and CDR2 from the germline V gene are LNHDA and SQIVND (reference sequence). This CDR3 has 18 amino acids. The DNA for the CDR3 is TGTGCCAGTAGAGCGCAACCGGGACTAGCGGGAGGGCCACGTGAGCAGTTCTTC. Encoded protein: CASRAQPGLAGGPREQFF.

This rearrangement joins TRBV7-2 to TRBJ1-5; no clear D. The V gene lost 5 bases and the J gene lost 1 base, with 9 bases spanning the gap. CDR1 SGHTA and CDR2 FQGNSA come from the germline V gene. The CDR3 consists of 14 residues. Written as DNA, the CDR3 is TGTGCCAGCAGCCCCGACATGAGCAATCAGCCCCAGCATTTT. Its translation is CASSPDMSNQPQHF. Looking up the rest from reference TRBV7-2 and TRBJ1-5 gives the full variable domain: GAGVSQSPSNKVTEKGKDVELRCDPISGHTALYWYRQSLGQGLEFLIYFQGNSAPDKSGLPSDRFSAERTGGSVSTLTIQRTQQEDSAVYLCASSPDMSNQPQHFGDGTRLSIL.

The rearrangement uses TRBV5-1 and TRBJ2-2; D call uncertain. Trimming removed 3 bases at V and 0 bases at J, with 9 bases between. Germline V CDR1 and CDR2: SGHRS, YFSETQ. This CDR3 region has 15 residues. CDR3: CASSSTSANTGELFF. For the CDR3, the DNA is TGCGCCAGCAGCTCGACATCCGCGAACACCGGGGAGCTGTTTTTT. Complete variable domain (other parts from reference TRBV5-1 and TRBJ2-2): KAGVTQTPRYLIKTRGQQVTLSCSPISGHRSVSWYQQTPGQGLQFLFEYFSETQRNKGNFPGRFSGRQFSNSRSEMNVSTLELGDSALYLCASSSTSANTGELFFGEGSRLTVL.

This chain connects TRBV27 to TRBJ2-5; tentatively, D is TRBD2 (6 bases). The CDR3 contains 17 residues. From germline, CDR1 is MNHEY and CDR2 SMNVEV (reference sequence). The V and J ends lost 5 bases and 6 bases respectively, with 25 bases between them. This CDR3 is CASSLTAGGTLRKTQYF. CDR3 DNA: TGTGCCAGCAGTCTGACAGCTGGAGGGACCCTTCGGAAGACCCAGTACTTC.

The J gene is TRBJ2-2, the V gene TRBV19; D may correspond to TRBD1 or TRBD2 (5 bases each). The CDR3 totals 15 residues. Trimming cost V 5 bases and J 3 bases, with 13 bases left between them. CDR1 is LNHDA, CDR2 SQIVND, per germline (reference sequence). The CDR3 DNA is TGTGCCAGTAGTTACCGGGGCCCCGACACCGGGGAGCTGTTTTTT. Translation gives CASSYRGPDTGELFF.

V gene TRBV6-5 combines with J gene TRBJ2-1; D remains unclear. The CDR3 is 11 residues long. Trimming removed 10 bases from V and 0 bases from J, with 4 bases in between. CDR1 is MNHEY, CDR2 SVGAGI, per germline. The CDR3 loop is CATGSYNEQFF. The CDR3 nucleotides are TGTGCCACGGGCTCCTACAATGAGCAGTTCTTC.

This chain links TRBV25-1 with TRBJ2-7; no definite D call. CDR3 length: 14 residues. Trimming pared 4 bases from V and 6 bases from J, leaving 16 bases between. Germline values: CDR1 MGHDK, CDR2 SYGVNS. As DNA, the CDR3 is TGTGCCAGCAGTGTGCAAGCGCCGCGGTCCGAGCAGTACTTC. This gives the protein CASSVQAPRSEQYF.

The V call is TRBV5-1, the J call TRBJ2-5, with TRBD1 as a possible D gene (6 bases). The germline V gene encodes CDR1 SGHRS and CDR2 YFSETQ. The CDR3 extends over 15 amino acids. V lost 2 bases to trimming and J lost 2 bases, with 13 bases between them. CDR3 nucleotide sequence: TGCGCCAGCAGCTTTACAGGGTTCCTGCAAGAGACCCAGTACTTC. This translates into CASSFTGFLQETQYF.